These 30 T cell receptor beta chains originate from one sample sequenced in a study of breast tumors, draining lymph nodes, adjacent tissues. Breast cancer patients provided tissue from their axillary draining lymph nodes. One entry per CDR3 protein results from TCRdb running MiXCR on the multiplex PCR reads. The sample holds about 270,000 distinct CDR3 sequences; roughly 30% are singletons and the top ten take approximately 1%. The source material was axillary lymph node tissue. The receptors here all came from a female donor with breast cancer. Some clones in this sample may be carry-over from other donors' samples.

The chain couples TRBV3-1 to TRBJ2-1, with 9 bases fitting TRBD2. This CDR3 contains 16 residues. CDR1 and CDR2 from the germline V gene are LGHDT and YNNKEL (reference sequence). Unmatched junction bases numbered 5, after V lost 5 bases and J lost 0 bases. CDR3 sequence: CASSTSGLSSYNEQFF. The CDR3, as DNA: TGTGCCAGCAGCACTAGCGGGCTGAGCTCCTACAATGAGCAGTTCTTC.

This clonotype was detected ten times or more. The CDR3 DNA reads TGCGCCAGCAGCCAAGATCGCACGGGGGGCTACAATCAGCCCCAGCATTTT. It translates to CASSQDRTGGYNQPQHF. This sequence joins TRBV4-3 and TRBJ1-5; the D gene is possibly TRBD1 (6 bases). Germline CDR1 and CDR2: LGHNA and YSLEER. The V end was cut by 0 bases, the J end by 3 bases, with 15 bases between. This CDR3 has 17 amino acids.

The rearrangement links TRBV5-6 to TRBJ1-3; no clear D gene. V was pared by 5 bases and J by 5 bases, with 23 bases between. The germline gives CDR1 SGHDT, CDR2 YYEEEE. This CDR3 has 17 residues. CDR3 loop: CASSLRGAGIPRNTIYF. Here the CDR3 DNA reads TGTGCCAGCAGTTTGAGAGGCGCCGGGATCCCAAGAAACACCATATATTTT.

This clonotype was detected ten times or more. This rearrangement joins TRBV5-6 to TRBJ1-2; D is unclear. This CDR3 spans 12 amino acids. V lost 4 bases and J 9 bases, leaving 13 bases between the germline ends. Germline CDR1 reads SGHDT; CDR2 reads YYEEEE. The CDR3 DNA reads TGTGCCAGCAGCCCCCAGACTCAAAGCTACACCTTC. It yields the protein CASSPQTQSYTF.

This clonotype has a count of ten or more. CDR3 sequence: CASYDTGELFF. As DNA, the CDR3 is TGTGCCAGTTACGACACCGGGGAGCTGTTTTTT. V and J are TRBV4-2 and TRBJ2-2; D gene uncertain. Trimming removed 9 bases from V and 3 bases from J, with 5 bases in between. This CDR3 is built from 11 residues. Germline lookup yields CDR1 LGHNA and CDR2 YNFKEQ.

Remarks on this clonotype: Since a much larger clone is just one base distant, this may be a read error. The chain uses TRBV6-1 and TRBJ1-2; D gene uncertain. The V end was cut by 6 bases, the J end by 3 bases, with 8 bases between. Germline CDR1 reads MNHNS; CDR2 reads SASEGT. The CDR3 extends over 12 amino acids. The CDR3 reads CASSHGYYGYTF. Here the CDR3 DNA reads TGTGCCAGCAGCCACGGTTACTATGGCTACACCTTC.

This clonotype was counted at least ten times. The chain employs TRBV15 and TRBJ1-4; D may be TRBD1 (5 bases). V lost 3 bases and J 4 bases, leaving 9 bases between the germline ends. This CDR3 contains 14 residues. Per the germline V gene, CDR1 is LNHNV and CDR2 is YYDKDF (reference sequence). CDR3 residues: CATSSQGDNEKLFF. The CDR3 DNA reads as TGTGCCACCAGCAGCCAGGGTGATAATGAAAAACTGTTTTTT.

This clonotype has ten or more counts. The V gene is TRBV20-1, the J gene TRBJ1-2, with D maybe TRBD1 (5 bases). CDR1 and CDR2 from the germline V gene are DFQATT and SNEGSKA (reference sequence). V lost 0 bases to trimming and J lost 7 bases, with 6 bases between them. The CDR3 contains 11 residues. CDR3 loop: CSAREGVGYTF. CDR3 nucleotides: TGCAGTGCTAGAGAAGGGGTTGGCTACACCTTC.

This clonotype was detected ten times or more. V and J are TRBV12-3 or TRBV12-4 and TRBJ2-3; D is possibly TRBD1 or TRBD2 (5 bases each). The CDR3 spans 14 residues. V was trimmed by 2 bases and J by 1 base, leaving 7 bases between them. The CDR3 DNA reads TGTGCCAGCAGTTTACAGGGAGGCACAGATACGCAGTATTTT. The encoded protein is CASSLQGGTDTQYF.

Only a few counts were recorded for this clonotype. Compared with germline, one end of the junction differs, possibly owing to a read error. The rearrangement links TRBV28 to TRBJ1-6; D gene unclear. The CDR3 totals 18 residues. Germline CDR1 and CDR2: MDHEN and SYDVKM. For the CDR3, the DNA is TGTGCCACCTGCTTGGACTGCTTTAGTTTAGGAGGCAATTCTCCCCTCCACTTT. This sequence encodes CATCLDCFSLGGNSPLHF.

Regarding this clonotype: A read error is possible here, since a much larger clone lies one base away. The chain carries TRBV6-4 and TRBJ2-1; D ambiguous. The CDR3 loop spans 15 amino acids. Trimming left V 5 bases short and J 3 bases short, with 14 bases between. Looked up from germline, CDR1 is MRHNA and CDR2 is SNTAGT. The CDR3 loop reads CASSLELGHYNEQFF. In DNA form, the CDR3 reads TGTGCCAGCAGTTTAGAGCTCGGGCACTACAATGAGCAGTTCTTC.

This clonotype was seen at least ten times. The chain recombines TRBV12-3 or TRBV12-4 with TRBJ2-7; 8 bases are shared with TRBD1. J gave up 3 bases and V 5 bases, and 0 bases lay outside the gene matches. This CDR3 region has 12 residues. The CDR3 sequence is CASSGQGYEQYF. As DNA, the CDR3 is TGTGCCAGCAGTGGACAGGGCTACGAGCAGTACTTC.

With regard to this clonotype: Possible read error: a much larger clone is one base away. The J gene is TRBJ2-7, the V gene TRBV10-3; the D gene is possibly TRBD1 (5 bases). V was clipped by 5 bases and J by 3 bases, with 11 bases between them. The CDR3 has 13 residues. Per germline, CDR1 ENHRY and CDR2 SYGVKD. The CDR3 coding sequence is TGTGCCATCAGTTACCAGGGAAACTACGAGCAGTACTTC. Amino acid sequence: CAISYQGNYEQYF.

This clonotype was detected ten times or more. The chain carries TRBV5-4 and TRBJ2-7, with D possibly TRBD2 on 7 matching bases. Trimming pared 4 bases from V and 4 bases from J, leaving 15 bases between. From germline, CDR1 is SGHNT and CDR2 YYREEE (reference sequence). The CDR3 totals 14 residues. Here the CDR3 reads CASSPLRGGYEQYF. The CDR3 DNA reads TGTGCCAGCAGCCCTCTAAGGGGGGGATACGAGCAGTACTTC.

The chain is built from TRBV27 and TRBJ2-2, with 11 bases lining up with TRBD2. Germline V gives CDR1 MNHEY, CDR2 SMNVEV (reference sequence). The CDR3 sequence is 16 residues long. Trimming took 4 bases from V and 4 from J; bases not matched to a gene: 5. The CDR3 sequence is CASSSSGGPITGELFF. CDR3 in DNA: TGTGCCAGCAGTTCTAGCGGGGGGCCCATCACCGGGGAGCTGTTTTTT.

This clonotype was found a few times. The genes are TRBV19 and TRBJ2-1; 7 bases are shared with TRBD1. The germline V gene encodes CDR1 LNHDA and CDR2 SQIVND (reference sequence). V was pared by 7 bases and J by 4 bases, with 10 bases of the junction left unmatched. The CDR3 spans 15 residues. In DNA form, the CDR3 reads TGTGCCAGTAAGCCGACAGGGATATATTACAATGAGCAGTTCTTC. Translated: CASKPTGIYYNEQFF.

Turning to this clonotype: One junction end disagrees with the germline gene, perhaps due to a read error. The CDR3 is CSASLQGF. CDR3 DNA sequence: TGCAGTGCTAGTCTCCAGGGGTTT. This rearrangement joins TRBV20-1 to TRBJ2-3, with D perhaps matching TRBD1 (6 bases). The CDR3 has 8 residues. CDR1 is DFQATT, CDR2 SNEGSKA, per germline (reference sequence).

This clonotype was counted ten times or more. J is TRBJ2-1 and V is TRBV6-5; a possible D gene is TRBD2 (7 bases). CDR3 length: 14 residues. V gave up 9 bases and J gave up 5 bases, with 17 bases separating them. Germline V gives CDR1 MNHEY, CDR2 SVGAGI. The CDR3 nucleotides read TGTGCCAGTTGTAAGGGGGGGGTAAACAATGAGCAGTTCTTC. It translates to CASCKGGVNNEQFF.

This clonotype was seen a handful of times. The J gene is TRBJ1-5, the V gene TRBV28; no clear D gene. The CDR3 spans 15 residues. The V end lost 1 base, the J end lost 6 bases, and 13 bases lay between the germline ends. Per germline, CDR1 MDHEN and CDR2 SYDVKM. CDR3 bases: TGTGCCAGCAGTTTATTAAGGGTGGGCAGTCAGCCCCAGCATTTT. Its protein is CASSLLRVGSQPQHF.

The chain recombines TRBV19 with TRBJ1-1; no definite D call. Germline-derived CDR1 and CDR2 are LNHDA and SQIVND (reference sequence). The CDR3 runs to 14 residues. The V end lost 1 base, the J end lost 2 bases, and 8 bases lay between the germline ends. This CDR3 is CASSIGPSNTEAFF. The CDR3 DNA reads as TGTGCCAGTAGTATAGGCCCTTCAAACACTGAAGCTTTCTTT.

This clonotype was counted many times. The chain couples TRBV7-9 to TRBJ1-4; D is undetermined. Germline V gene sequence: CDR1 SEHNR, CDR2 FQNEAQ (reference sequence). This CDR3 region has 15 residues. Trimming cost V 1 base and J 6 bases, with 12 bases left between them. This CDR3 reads CASSLVRGKDEKLFF. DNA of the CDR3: TGTGCCAGCAGCTTAGTTCGGGGAAAGGATGAAAAACTGTTTTTT.

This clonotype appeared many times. CDR3 amino acids: CASSQERREGGYEQYF. DNA of the CDR3: TGCGCCAGCAGCCAAGAAAGGCGGGAGGGCGGTTACGAGCAGTACTTC. The rearrangement joins TRBV4-1 to TRBJ2-7; TRBD2 agrees at 9 bases. The CDR3 is 16 amino acids. Germline trimming cut 0 bases from V and 4 bases from J; bases unmatched to any gene: 7. Germline V gene lookup returns CDR1 MGHRA and CDR2 YSYEKL.

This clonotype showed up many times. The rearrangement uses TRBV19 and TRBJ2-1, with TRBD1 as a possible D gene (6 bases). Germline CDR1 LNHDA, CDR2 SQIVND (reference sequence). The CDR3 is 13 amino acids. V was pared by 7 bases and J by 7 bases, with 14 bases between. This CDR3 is CASTALQGNEQFF. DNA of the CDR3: TGTGCCAGTACCGCCCTCCAGGGGAATGAGCAGTTCTTC.

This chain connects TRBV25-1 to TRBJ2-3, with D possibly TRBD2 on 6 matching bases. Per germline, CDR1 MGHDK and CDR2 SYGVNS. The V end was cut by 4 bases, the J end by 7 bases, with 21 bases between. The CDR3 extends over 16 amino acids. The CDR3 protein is CASSASRSSVTNTQYF. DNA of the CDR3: TGTGCCAGCAGTGCTAGTCGGTCTAGCGTTACCAATACGCAGTATTTT.

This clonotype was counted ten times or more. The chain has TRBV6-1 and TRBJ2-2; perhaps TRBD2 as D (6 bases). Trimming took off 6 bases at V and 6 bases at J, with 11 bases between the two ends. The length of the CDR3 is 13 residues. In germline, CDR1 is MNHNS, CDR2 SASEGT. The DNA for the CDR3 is TGTGCCAGCAGCGCGACTAGTGCCGGGGAGCTGTTTTTT. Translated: CASSATSAGELFF.

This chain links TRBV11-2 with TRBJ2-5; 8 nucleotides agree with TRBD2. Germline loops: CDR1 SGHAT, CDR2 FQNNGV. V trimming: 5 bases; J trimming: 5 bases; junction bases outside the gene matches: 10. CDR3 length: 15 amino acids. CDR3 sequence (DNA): TGTGCCAGCAGCCGCCGCCGACTAGCGTTCGAGACCCAGTACTTC. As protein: CASSRRRLAFETQYF.

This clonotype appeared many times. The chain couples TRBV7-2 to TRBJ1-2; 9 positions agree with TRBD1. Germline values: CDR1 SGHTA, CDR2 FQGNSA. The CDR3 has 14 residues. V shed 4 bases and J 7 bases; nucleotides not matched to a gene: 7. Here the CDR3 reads CASSSSNRGLGYTF. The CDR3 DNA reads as TGTGCCAGCAGCTCGAGCAACAGGGGGCTTGGCTACACCTTC.

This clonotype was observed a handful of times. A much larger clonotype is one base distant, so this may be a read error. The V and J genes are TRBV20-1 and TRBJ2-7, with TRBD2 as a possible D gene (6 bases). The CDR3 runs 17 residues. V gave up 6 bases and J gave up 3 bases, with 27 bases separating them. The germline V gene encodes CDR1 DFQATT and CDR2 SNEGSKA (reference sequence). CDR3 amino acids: CSASKLALRDGDYEQYF. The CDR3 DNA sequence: TGCAGTGCCAGCAAGCTGGCTTTGCGGGACGGGGACTACGAGCAGTACTTC.

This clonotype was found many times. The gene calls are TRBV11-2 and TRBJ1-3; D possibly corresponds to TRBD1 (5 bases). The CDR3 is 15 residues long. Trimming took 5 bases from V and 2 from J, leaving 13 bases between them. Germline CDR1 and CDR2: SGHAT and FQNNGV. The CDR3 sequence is CASSLGDLTGNTIYF. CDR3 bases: TGTGCCAGCAGCCTAGGGGACCTTACTGGAAACACCATATATTTT.

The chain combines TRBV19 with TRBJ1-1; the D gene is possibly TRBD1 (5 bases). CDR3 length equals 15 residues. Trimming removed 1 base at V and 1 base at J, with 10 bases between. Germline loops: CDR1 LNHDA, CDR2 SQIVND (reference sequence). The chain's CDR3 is CASSIGGQGNTEAFF. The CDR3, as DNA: TGTGCCAGTAGTATAGGGGGCCAGGGGAACACTGAAGCTTTCTTT. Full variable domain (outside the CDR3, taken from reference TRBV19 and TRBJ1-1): DGGITQSPKYLFRKEGQNVTLSCEQNLNHDAMYWYRQDPGQGLRLIYYSQIVNDFQKGDIAEGYSVSREKKESFPLTVTSAQKNPTAFYLCASSIGGQGNTEAFFGQGTRLTVV.